The 16 T cell receptor beta chains reported below all come from one sample, sequenced in a study of blood T cell repertoires in COVID-19. Profiled with immunoSEQ multiplex PCR; TCRdb holds only in-frame clones, not every one. The sample includes about 270,000 clones, around 87% of them seen just once. The source material was peripheral blood. Every receptor here comes from a woman aged 50 to 60 with acute or convalescent COVID-19.

Only one count was recorded for this clone. The CDR3 sequence is CASSSAGDGTDTQYF. The CDR3 DNA is TGTGCCAGCAGCTCAGCGGGAGATGGCACAGATACGCAGTATTTT. The J gene is TRBJ2-3, the V gene TRBV5-4, with 8 nucleotides matching TRBD2. CDR1 SGHNT and CDR2 YYREEE come from the germline V gene (reference sequence). The length of the CDR3 is 15 residues. V shed 3 bases and J 1 base; nucleotides not matched to a gene: 4. Supplemented by reference TRBV5-4 and TRBJ2-3, the full variable domain reads ETGVTQSPTHLIKTRGQQVTLRCSSQSGHNTVSWYQQALGQGPQFIFQYYREEENGRGNFPPRFSGLQFPNYSSELNVNALELDDSALYLCASSSAGDGTDTQYFGPGTRLTVL.

The chain joins TRBV6-5 to TRBJ1-1, with D perhaps TRBD1 (6 bases). The V end lost 3 bases, the J end lost 0 bases, and 11 bases lay between the germline ends. The germline V gene has CDR1 MNHEY and CDR2 SVGAGI. This CDR3 is 15 amino acids long. CDR3 protein: CASSYRGALNTEAFF. The DNA of the CDR3 is TGTGCCAGCAGTTATCGGGGGGCTCTGAACACTGAAGCTTTCTTT.

DNA of the CDR3: TGTGCCAGCAGCTCACAGAGCCCCTACGAGCAGTACTTC. Its protein is CASSSQSPYEQYF. This chain connects TRBV28 to TRBJ2-7; D gene uncertain. The germline V and J ends were trimmed by 6 bases and 2 bases, with 11 bases remaining between them. Germline lookup yields CDR1 MDHEN and CDR2 SYDVKM. The CDR3 is 13 residues long.

This rearrangement joins TRBV6-5 to TRBJ2-5; 7 bases fit TRBD1. V dropped 6 bases and J dropped 4; count of bases not matched to a gene: 11. Germline lookup yields CDR1 MNHEY and CDR2 SVGAGI. The CDR3 is made up of 15 amino acids. The CDR3 spells CASRPRRDSRETQYF. DNA of the CDR3: TGTGCCAGCAGACCGAGAAGGGACAGCCGAGAGACCCAGTACTTC.

The chain has TRBV6-5 and TRBJ1-1, with D maybe TRBD1 (6 bases). Germline V gene sequence: CDR1 MNHEY, CDR2 SVGAGI. The CDR3 loop spans 12 amino acids. V gave up 8 bases and J gave up 6 bases, with 13 bases separating them. CDR3 in DNA: TGTGCCAGCGCCTCAGGGGAGTCTGAAGCTTTCTTT. Amino acid sequence: CASASGESEAFF.

This chain links TRBV21-1 with TRBJ1-4; the table gives TRBD1 as D, unverified against the DNA. TRBV21-1 is shown as a pseudogene. CDR3 length equals 18 residues. CDR3 region: CASSKGGHNTTTNEKLFF. CDR3 sequence (DNA): TGTGCCAGCAGCAAAGGGGGACATAACACCACAACTAATGAAAAACTGTTTTTT.

This clone showed up just a few times. V is TRBV5-1 and J is TRBJ2-1; D is perhaps TRBD2 (5 bases). Germline CDR1 reads SGHRS; CDR2 reads YFSETQ. This CDR3 is 13 amino acids long. V lost 2 bases and J lost 5, with 8 bases in between. DNA of the CDR3: TGCGCCAGCAGCTTTGGAGGCAACAATGAGCAGTTCTTC. Amino acid sequence: CASSFGGNNEQFF. The full variable domain, in which reference TRBV5-1 and TRBJ2-1 provide the parts outside the CDR3, is KAGVTQTPRYLIKTRGQQVTLSCSPISGHRSVSWYQQTPGQGLQFLFEYFSETQRNKGNFPGRFSGRQFSNSRSEMNVSTLELGDSALYLCASSFGGNNEQFFGPGTRLTVL.

This rearrangement joins TRBV2 to TRBJ2-2, with D maybe TRBD2 (7 bases). Germline V gives CDR1 SNHLY, CDR2 FYNNEI. The CDR3 runs 16 residues. V was shortened by 6 bases and J by 6 bases, with 20 bases between the two germline ends. DNA for the CDR3: TGTGCCAGCAGCCTTGGGGGGGCGCCGGCGGCCGGGGAGCTGTTTTTT. Protein sequence: CASSLGGAPAAGELFF.

The chain uses TRBV12-5 and TRBJ1-5; 8 bases are shared with TRBD1. CDR3 length equals 16 residues. The J segment lost 5 bases and the V segment lost 3 bases, leaving 9 bases of the junction unmatched. CDR1 is LGHNT, CDR2 FRNRAP, per germline. The CDR3 spells CASGFESGQGDQPQHF. DNA for the CDR3: TGTGCTAGTGGTTTCGAAAGCGGACAGGGAGATCAGCCCCAGCATTTT.

The table lists this clone with a count of one. The chain links TRBV9 to TRBJ2-1; 11 bases line up with TRBD2. CDR1 SGDLS and CDR2 YYNGEE come from the germline V gene. After removal of 4 bases from V and 16 bases from J, the junction contained 10 bases not matched to a gene. The CDR3 has 13 amino acids. This CDR3 reads CASSIGLAGAVFF. CDR3 coding DNA: TGTGCCAGCAGCATTGGACTAGCGGGTGCAGTTTTCTTC.

V is TRBV19 and J is TRBJ2-3; 11 bases map to TRBD2. Germline values: CDR1 LNHDA, CDR2 SQIVND (reference sequence). The junction had 12 bases not matched to a gene; V was cut back by 7 bases and J by 3 bases. The CDR3 length is 17 residues. Here the CDR3 DNA reads TGTGCCAGTACCCTAGCGGGAGGAAGCCGGGGTACAGATACGCAGTATTTT. Translation: CASTLAGGSRGTDTQYF.

V and J are TRBV4-1 and TRBJ2-7; 10 bases match TRBD2. CDR3 length: 14 amino acids. The trim removed 2 bases at V and 5 bases at J, leaving 3 bases unmatched. In germline, CDR1 is MGHRA, CDR2 YSYEKL. The CDR3 is CASSQTSGNHEQYF. The CDR3 DNA follows: TGCGCCAGCAGCCAAACTAGCGGGAATCACGAGCAGTACTTC.

The chain employs TRBV11-2 and TRBJ2-1, with 7 bases lining up with TRBD2. Germline V gives CDR1 SGHAT, CDR2 FQNNGV. The ends lost 5 bases at V and 4 bases at J; junction bases unmatched: 8. This CDR3 has 15 residues. CDR3 bases: TGTGCCAGCAGCCCTTCTAGCGGTCCATACAATGAGCAGTTCTTC. It specifies CASSPSSGPYNEQFF. The full variable domain, its missing parts supplied by reference TRBV11-2 and TRBJ2-1, is EAGVAQSPRYKIIEKRQSVAFWCNPISGHATLYWYQQILGQGPKLLIQFQNNGVVDDSQLPKDRFSAERLKGVDSTLKIQPAKLEDSAVYLCASSPSSGPYNEQFFGPGTRLTVL.

The rearrangement links TRBV10-3 to TRBJ1-1, with 10 bases lining up with TRBD1. The CDR3 length is 12 residues. With 10 bases clipped from V and 5 bases from J, the junction kept 4 bases outside the gene matches. Per germline, CDR1 ENHRY and CDR2 SYGVKD. The CDR3, as DNA: TGTGCCAGGGACAGGGGAATAACTGAAGCTTTCTTT. Translation: CARDRGITEAFF.

This chain connects TRBV4-2 to TRBJ2-1; 10 bases are a match to TRBD2. The germline gives CDR1 LGHNA, CDR2 YNFKEQ. CDR3 length: 16 residues. V dropped 1 base and J dropped 7; count of bases not matched to a gene: 7. The CDR3 loop is CASSQARGTSANEQFF. The DNA for the CDR3 is TGTGCCAGCAGCCAAGCCCGCGGGACTAGCGCGAATGAGCAGTTCTTC.

This chain uses TRBV18 with TRBJ1-4; D possibly corresponds to TRBD1 (5 bases). Trimming pared 6 bases from V and 8 bases from J, leaving 25 bases between. The CDR3 has 17 amino acids. Germline CDR1 reads KGHSH; CDR2 reads LQKENI. CDR3 coding DNA: TGTGCCAGCTCGTACGGGTCGGGGGAGTTGGCCCTAGAAAAACTGTTTTTT. Its translation: CASSYGSGELALEKLFF.